This TCR beta chain was sequenced for a study of T cell responses to AZD1222 COVID-19 vaccine. Broader study findings: Baseline serology detected seropositivity in only a handful of AZD1222 recipients.

Comment on this clone: Its target is unknown.

The assay was immunoSEQ multiplex PCR, and TCRdb's table has in-frame clones only and misses some. The repertoire consists of roughly 100,000 clones, with over 75% occurring once and the leading ten covering roughly 2.7%. This CDR3 comprises 11 residues. The V gene's germline CDR1 is SNHLY and CDR2 FYNNEI. V dropped 8 bases and J dropped 2 bases, with 6 bases sitting between them. The receptor was isolated from an adult in good health. The sequencing used peripheral blood, collected on day 0 of AZD1222 vaccination. The rearrangement uses TRBV2 and TRBJ1-2, with D uncertain. DNA for the CDR3: TGTGCCAGCGGCCGAAACTATGGCTACACCTTC. It is translated as CASGRNYGYTF.